Below, 26 T cell receptor beta chains from the same sample are listed, as sequenced in a study of cytomegalovirus exposure and HLA in healthy donors (dated 2017 in TCRdb). Library construction relied on the immunoSEQ multiplex PCR assay. For the multiplex PCR, a mixture combining 60 forward primers for TCR Vbeta segments and 13 reverse primers for TCR Jbeta segments was used. The clones in this table, taken by TCRdb from immuneACCESS, are in-frame only. Not every clone is retained; where verified, under half of the shortfall comes from an unresolved V gene, and the cause of the rest is unknown. This sample lists under 150,000 clones; about 64% were detected once. The ten largest clonotypes hold about 8.3% of the sample. Sequencing was done on a sample of PBMCs. These receptors all come from a young man in good health and CMV-seropositive.

V and J are TRBV7-6 and TRBJ2-2, with unresolved D. The germline CDR1 and CDR2 sequences are SGHVS and FNYEAQ. V was pared by 5 bases and J by 6 bases, with 10 bases between. CDR3 length: 13 residues. CDR3 DNA: TGTGCCAGCAGCCCCCTCTTCTCCGGGGAGCTGTTTTTT. It translates to CASSPLFSGELFF.

The chain combines TRBV2 with TRBJ2-4, with 8 bases aligning to TRBD2. CDR3 length equals 13 residues. Germline loops: CDR1 SNHLY, CDR2 FYNNEI. V dropped 7 bases and J dropped 9; count of bases not matched to a gene: 8. Here the CDR3 reads CASTPLREGIQYF. The CDR3 nucleotides read TGTGCCAGCACTCCACTTCGGGAGGGCATTCAGTACTTC.

This sequence joins TRBV27 and TRBJ2-7; a possible D gene is TRBD2 (7 bases). Trimming cost V 6 bases and J 3 bases, with 18 bases left between them. This CDR3 region has 15 residues. Germline V gives CDR1 MNHEY, CDR2 SMNVEV (reference sequence). The CDR3 DNA follows: TGTGCCAGCAGAGCAAGGGGGGGGCGGAACTACGAGCAGTACTTC. Translation: CASRARGGRNYEQYF.

The V gene is TRBV10-2, the J gene TRBJ2-6; TRBD1 agrees at 7 bases. Germline V gene data show CDR1 as WSHSY and CDR2 as SAAADI. The CDR3 totals 17 residues. The V and J ends lost 8 bases and 0 bases, in that order; junction bases with no gene match: 10. DNA for the CDR3: TGCGCCAGCCTGGGGACAGATACCATCTCTGGGGCCAACGTCCTGACTTTC. Amino acids: CASLGTDTISGANVLTF.

The chain combines TRBV14 with TRBJ2-7; 9 bases are a match to TRBD1. The junction had 15 bases not matched to a gene; V was cut back by 3 bases and J by 6 bases. The CDR3 spans 17 residues. Per germline, CDR1 SGHDN and CDR2 FVKESK. The CDR3: CASSHRGEGTGRREQYF. The CDR3, as DNA: TGTGCCAGCAGCCACCGGGGCGAGGGGACAGGGAGGCGCGAGCAGTACTTC.

The CDR3 bases are TGTGCCAGCAGTCTGTACCAAGAGACCCAGTACTTC. It codes for CASSLYQETQYF. The chain uses TRBV7-2 and TRBJ2-5; D ambiguous. V was trimmed by 6 bases and J by 0 bases, leaving 5 bases between them. CDR1 is SGHTA, CDR2 FQGNSA, per germline. The CDR3 consists of 12 residues.

This rearrangement joins TRBV4-1 to TRBJ2-1; D not certain. In germline, CDR1 is MGHRA, CDR2 YSYEKL. The CDR3 sequence is 14 residues long. V lost 4 bases and J lost 6, with 13 bases in between. CDR3 loop: CASSLASRGNEQFF. The CDR3 DNA is TGCGCCAGCAGCCTAGCTTCCCGAGGCAATGAGCAGTTCTTC.

This clone appeared a few times. V gene TRBV10-1 combines with J gene TRBJ1-1, with D perhaps matching TRBD1 (6 bases). This CDR3 comprises 18 residues. Trimming shortened V by 4 bases and J by 7 bases, and 28 bases separated the two germline ends. Germline CDR1 WNHNN, CDR2 SYGVQD (reference sequence). CDR3 nucleotides: TGCGCCAGCAGTGGAGTCATTTGGGACAAGGTATGGTTGGTTGAAGCTTTCTTT. It codes for CASSGVIWDKVWLVEAFF.

This clone was recorded a few times. The chain joins TRBV18 to TRBJ1-6; 9 bases agree with TRBD1. Germline V lookup: CDR1 KGHSH, CDR2 LQKENI. There are 16 residues in the CDR3. V was clipped by 4 bases and J by 8 bases; unmatched bases: 9. The CDR3: CASSLSGTGRDSPLHF. The DNA of the CDR3 is TGTGCCAGCTCACTATCCGGGACAGGGCGGGATTCACCCCTCCACTTT.

The chain recombines TRBV11-1 with TRBJ2-7, with D possibly being TRBD1 (5 bases). Deletions cut 5 bases from V and 6 bases from J, with 11 bases between. This CDR3 has 12 residues. CDR1 is SGHAT, CDR2 FQDESV, per germline (reference sequence). CDR3 sequence reads: CASSQGTFEQYF. In DNA form, the CDR3 reads TGTGCCAGCAGCCAGGGAACTTTCGAGCAGTACTTC. The full variable domain, completed using reference TRBV11-1 and TRBJ2-7, is EAEVAQSPRYKITEKSQAVAFWCDPISGHATLYWYRQILGQGPELLVQFQDESVVDDSQLPKDRFSAERLKGVDSTLKIQPAELGDSAMYLCASSQGTFEQYFGPGTRLTVT.

This sequence joins TRBV2 and TRBJ1-6, with D unresolved. Germline CDR1 is SNHLY and CDR2 is FYNNEI. Deletions cut 4 bases from V and 7 bases from J, with 11 bases between. This CDR3 region has 14 residues. In DNA form, the CDR3 reads TGTGCCAGCAGTGGAGGGTCCCCCAATTCACCCCTCCACTTT. Protein sequence: CASSGGSPNSPLHF.

The V and J genes are TRBV2 and TRBJ2-7, with TRBD1 as a possible D gene (5 bases). The ends were cut back, 2 bases at V and 3 bases at J, with 14 bases in the middle. The CDR3 consists of 15 residues. Germline V gene data show CDR1 as SNHLY and CDR2 as FYNNEI. The CDR3 is CASSESQGSYYEQYF. The DNA for the CDR3 is TGTGCCAGCAGTGAATCCCAGGGTTCTTACTACGAGCAGTACTTC. Filled out from reference TRBV2 and TRBJ2-7, the complete variable domain reads EPEVTQTPSHQVTQMGQEVILRCVPISNHLYFYWYRQILGQKVEFLVSFYNNEISEKSEIFDDQFSVERPDGSNFTLKIRSTKLEDSAMYFCASSESQGSYYEQYFGPGTRLTVT.

V and J are TRBV5-1 and TRBJ2-2; unclear D gene. CDR1 and CDR2 (germline): SGHRS, YFSETQ. This CDR3 region has 14 residues. V lost 4 bases and J 1 base, leaving 8 bases between the germline ends. This chain's CDR3 is CASSTAENTGELFF. The CDR3 nucleotides read TGCGCCAGCAGCACCGCAGAGAACACCGGGGAGCTGTTTTTT.

The genes are TRBV28 and TRBJ1-1; D is unclear. The CDR3 covers 10 residues. Germline V gives CDR1 MDHEN, CDR2 SYDVKM. The V and J ends lost 6 bases and 10 bases respectively, with 9 bases between them. CDR3 in DNA: TGTGCCAGCAGACGGGATAGAGCTTTCTTT. Amino acid sequence: CASRRDRAFF.

This chain joins TRBV6-5 and TRBJ1-4; the match to TRBD1 covers 10 bases. J lost 7 bases, V lost 5 bases, and 4 bases had no gene match. From germline, CDR1 is MNHEY and CDR2 SVGAGI. The CDR3 loop spans 14 amino acids. The CDR3: CASSEGTGVEKLFF. CDR3 nucleotide sequence: TGTGCCAGCAGTGAAGGGACAGGGGTTGAAAAACTGTTTTTT.

The genes are TRBV13 and TRBJ2-3, with TRBD2 as a possible D gene (6 bases). V was pared by 5 bases and J by 8 bases, with 26 bases between. The CDR3 sequence is 17 residues long. CDR1 is PRHDT and CDR2 is FYEKMQ in the germline V gene (reference sequence). The CDR3: CASSRRYKGGEAGTQYF. The CDR3 DNA reads as TGTGCCAGCAGCCGAAGGTATAAAGGCGGGGAAGCAGGTACGCAGTATTTT.

The chain recombines TRBV21-1 with TRBJ1-1; the table names TRBD1, a call not compared with the DNA. TRBV21-1 has pseudogene status. The CDR3 length is 16 residues. In DNA, the CDR3 is TGTGCCAGCCGGCCACACCGCAGGGGGCAGAACACTGAAGCTTTCTTT. This gives the protein CASRPHRRGQNTEAFF.

This clone showed up just a few times. The rearrangement uses TRBV9 and TRBJ2-5; TRBD2 matches at 8 bases. The CDR3 consists of 15 residues. V lost 4 bases and J lost 2; bases outside the gene matches: 7. CDR1 is SGDLS and CDR2 is YYNGEE in the germline V gene. The CDR3 here is CASSPAGGTQETQYF. The CDR3 nucleotides read TGTGCCAGCAGCCCTGCGGGGGGTACACAAGAGACCCAGTACTTC.

The chain joins TRBV9 to TRBJ1-2, with unresolved D. Germline CDR1 and CDR2: SGDLS and YYNGEE. The CDR3 runs to 12 residues. V dropped 2 bases and J dropped 5 bases, with 7 bases sitting between them. The CDR3 sequence: CASSVLEYGYTF. CDR3 DNA sequence: TGTGCCAGCAGCGTCCTAGAATATGGCTACACCTTC.

This rearrangement joins TRBV6-5 to TRBJ1-2; D gene ambiguous. The V and J ends lost 5 bases and 6 bases respectively, with 13 bases between them. This CDR3 is built from 13 residues. The germline CDR1 and CDR2 sequences are MNHEY and SVGAGI. The CDR3 is CASSRLGRNGYTF. CDR3 DNA sequence: TGTGCCAGCAGTCGACTGGGGAGGAATGGCTACACCTTC.

In the case of this clone: Relative to the germline gene, one junction end is altered; a read error may explain this. The CDR3 reads CASSPRDTRWVTETFF. In nucleotides, the CDR3 is TGTGCCAGTAGTCCCCGGGACACCCGATGGGTCACTGAAACTTTCTTT. The chain recombines TRBV19 with TRBJ1-1, with D perhaps TRBD1 (6 bases). The CDR3 extends over 16 amino acids. Germline V gene lookup returns CDR1 LNHDA and CDR2 SQIVND (reference sequence).

This chain uses TRBV4-2 with TRBJ1-5, with D perhaps matching TRBD1 (6 bases). Germline V gene sequence: CDR1 LGHNA, CDR2 YNFKEQ. This CDR3 spans 15 amino acids. Trimming stripped 3 bases from V and 3 bases from J, with 12 bases between. The CDR3 here is CASSQPGQINQPQHF. The CDR3 nucleotides are TGTGCCAGCAGCCAGCCGGGACAAATCAATCAGCCCCAGCATTTT.

The CDR3 sequence: CASSFQRHSYEQYF. Written as DNA, the CDR3 is TGTGCCAGCAGCTTCCAGAGACACTCCTACGAGCAGTACTTC. V is TRBV11-3 and J is TRBJ2-7; D not resolved. V lost 3 bases to trimming and J lost 0 bases, with 9 bases between them. CDR1 is SGHNT, CDR2 YENEEA, per germline. CDR3 size: 14 residues.

The genes are TRBV5-4 and TRBJ2-4; tentative D call: TRBD1 (6 bases). The germline gives CDR1 SGHNT, CDR2 YYREEE (reference sequence). The CDR3 has 16 amino acids. Trimming pared 3 bases from V and 0 bases from J, leaving 13 bases between. The CDR3 DNA reads as TGTGCCAGCAGCTCTACAGGGAACCTAGCCAAAAACATTCAGTACTTC. It specifies CASSSTGNLAKNIQYF. The full variable domain, completed using reference TRBV5-4 and TRBJ2-4, is ETGVTQSPTHLIKTRGQQVTLRCSSQSGHNTVSWYQQALGQGPQFIFQYYREEENGRGNFPPRFSGLQFPNYSSELNVNALELDDSALYLCASSSTGNLAKNIQYFGAGTRLSVL.

The chain uses TRBV7-8 and TRBJ2-2, with TRBD2 matching over 9 bases. This CDR3 region has 16 residues. Germline V CDR1 and CDR2: SGHVS, FQNEAQ. Unmatched junction bases numbered 3, after V lost 3 bases and J lost 1 base. Here the CDR3 DNA reads TGTGCCAGCAGCTTGCTAGCGGGGAGGAACACCGGGGAGCTGTTTTTT. It yields the protein CASSLLAGRNTGELFF.

Worth noting for this clone: This specimen includes other DNA sequences encoding the same CDR3. CDR3 loop: CASSPPGQQETQYF. CDR3 in DNA: TGTGCCAGCTCACCACCGGGACAGCAAGAGACCCAGTACTTC. This rearrangement joins TRBV18 to TRBJ2-5, with 7 bases fitting TRBD1. V was clipped by 0 bases and J by 2 bases; unmatched bases: 0. The CDR3 loop spans 14 amino acids. The V gene's germline CDR1 is KGHSH and CDR2 LQKENI.